These 22 T cell receptor beta chains originate from one sample sequenced in a study of beta chain features in type 1 diabetes. Sequenced material consisted of expressed TCRB transcripts (all of the isolated RNA was reverse transcribed). Sequencing used immunoSEQ multiplex PCR; TCRdb keeps in-frame clones, though not all of them. The sample contains around 400,000 clones, 10% to 15% of which appear only once. The sequenced sample was naive CD4+ T cells from blood. The origin of the receptors is a man aged 18 to 35 in good health.

This chain links TRBV20-1 with TRBJ2-7; a possible D gene is TRBD1 (6 bases). CDR1 and CDR2 (germline): DFQATT, SNEGSKA (reference sequence). The V end was cut by 6 bases, the J end by 7 bases, with 13 bases between. The CDR3 is made up of 11 amino acids. The CDR3 loop is CSAPGAREQYF. The CDR3 DNA follows: TGCAGTGCGCCAGGGGCGCGGGAGCAGTACTTC.

Only a few counts were recorded for this clone. The rearrangement joins TRBV13 to TRBJ2-3; 9 bases are a match to TRBD2. This CDR3 has 15 amino acids. V lost 5 bases and J lost 2; bases outside the gene matches: 5. Germline-derived CDR1 and CDR2 are PRHDT and FYEKMQ (reference sequence). CDR3 DNA: TGTGCCAGCAGCCCCTTGGGACTAGCCACAGATACGCAGTATTTT. It yields the protein CASSPLGLATDTQYF.

In this sample, this clone turned up a few times. One end of the junction does not line up with germline, which may come from a read error. The chain has TRBV7-7 and TRBJ2-5, with 10 bases that match TRBD2. The CDR3 totals 14 residues. Germline assignment: CDR1 SSHAT and CDR2 FNYEAQ (reference sequence). CDR3 protein: CASSPLTSGETQYF. The CDR3, as DNA: TGTGCTAGCAGCCCGTTGACTAGCGGGGAGACCCAGTACTTC.

This clone showed up just a few times. The CDR3 is CAISVAGGIETQYF. CDR3 sequence (DNA): TGTGCCATCAGTGTGGCGGGAGGGATAGAGACCCAGTACTTC. This chain uses TRBV10-3 with TRBJ2-5; 9 nucleotides match TRBD2. Germline CDR1 is ENHRY and CDR2 is SYGVKD. The length of the CDR3 is 14 residues. Unmatched junction bases numbered 4, after V lost 4 bases and J lost 4 bases.

This clone turned up a few times. The chain uses TRBV29-1 and TRBJ1-4; 7 bases are shared with TRBD1. This CDR3 is 12 amino acids long. The J segment lost 7 bases and the V segment lost 7 bases, leaving 6 bases of the junction unmatched. Germline V gene data show CDR1 as SQVTM and CDR2 as ANQGSEA. Here the CDR3 DNA reads TGCAGCGCAAGACAGGGCGGTGAAAAACTGTTTTTT. The encoded protein is CSARQGGEKLFF.

This clone occurred a few times. The chain recombines TRBV2 with TRBJ2-3; D not resolved. V shed 6 bases and J shed 2 bases, with 18 bases lying between them. There are 16 residues in the CDR3. CDR1 is SNHLY, CDR2 FYNNEI, per germline. CDR3 residues: CASSLIYGSPTDTQYF. In DNA, the CDR3 is TGTGCCAGCAGCCTCATCTACGGTTCACCCACAGATACGCAGTATTTT.

The chain joins TRBV11-2 to TRBJ1-2; weak D call: TRBD1 (6 bases). CDR1 SGHAT and CDR2 FQNNGV come from the germline V gene. V gave up 1 base and J gave up 5 bases, with 11 bases separating them. The CDR3 is 14 residues long. CDR3 in amino acids: CASSLAAGAYGYTF. DNA of the CDR3: TGTGCCAGCAGCTTAGCTGCAGGGGCGTATGGCTACACCTTC.

This clone has a handful of counts. DNA for the CDR3: TGTGCCAGCAGCTTACTTCCCGGGGTGGGAGATACGCAGTATTTT. Protein sequence: CASSLLPGVGDTQYF. The V call is TRBV7-3, the J call TRBJ2-3, with D perhaps TRBD2 (5 bases). CDR1 is SGHTA and CDR2 is FQGTGA in the germline V gene. CDR3 length: 15 residues. Trimming took off 2 bases at V and 5 bases at J, with 14 bases between the two ends. The full variable domain, with the rest looked up from reference TRBV7-3 and TRBJ2-3, is GAGVSQTPSNKVTEKGKYVELRCDPISGHTALYWYRQSLGQGPEFLIYFQGTGAADDSGLPNDRFFAVRPEGSVSTLKIQRTERGDSAVYLCASSLLPGVGDTQYFGPGTRLTVL.

This clone was observed a handful of times. The chain has TRBV19 and TRBJ2-7; TRBD1 might be the D (5 bases). This CDR3 is built from 15 residues. V was shortened by 6 bases and J by 0 bases, with 15 bases between the two germline ends. Germline loops: CDR1 LNHDA, CDR2 SQIVND (reference sequence). This CDR3 is CASSQQGALSYEQYF. The CDR3 nucleotides read TGTGCCAGTAGCCAACAAGGGGCCCTCTCCTACGAGCAGTACTTC.

The chain couples TRBV9 to TRBJ2-3; 8 bases agree with TRBD2. The CDR3 consists of 16 residues. Germline V CDR1 and CDR2: SGDLS, YYNGEE. V shed 1 base and J 1 base; nucleotides not matched to a gene: 5. Here the CDR3 reads CASSVWSSGRTDTQYF. The DNA of the CDR3 is TGTGCCAGCAGCGTATGGTCTAGCGGGCGCACAGATACGCAGTATTTT. Supplemented by reference TRBV9 and TRBJ2-3, the full variable domain reads DSGVTQTPKHLITATGQRVTLRCSPRSGDLSVYWYQQSLDQGLQFLIQYYNGEERAKGNILERFSAQQFPDLHSELNLSSLELGDSALYFCASSVWSSGRTDTQYFGPGTRLTVL.

V is TRBV11-3 and J is TRBJ2-3; TRBD2 matches at 7 bases. The V and J ends lost 1 base and 0 bases, in that order; junction bases with no gene match: 4. The CDR3 runs 16 residues. Germline assignment: CDR1 SGHNT and CDR2 YENEEA. CDR3 sequence: CASSLVAGPSTDTQYF. DNA for the CDR3: TGTGCCAGCAGCTTAGTAGCGGGCCCTAGCACAGATACGCAGTATTTT.

J is TRBJ2-3 and V is TRBV7-3; D might be TRBD2 (5 bases). Trimming shortened V by 3 bases and J by 6 bases, and 10 bases separated the two germline ends. The length of the CDR3 is 13 residues. CDR1 is SGHTA and CDR2 is FQGTGA in the germline V gene. The CDR3 is CASSFSLVDTQYF. In nucleotides, the CDR3 is TGTGCCAGCAGCTTTTCACTAGTGGATACGCAGTATTTT. Together with reference TRBV7-3 and TRBJ2-3, the CDR3 gives the full variable domain: GAGVSQTPSNKVTEKGKYVELRCDPISGHTALYWYRQSLGQGPEFLIYFQGTGAADDSGLPNDRFFAVRPEGSVSTLKIQRTERGDSAVYLCASSFSLVDTQYFGPGTRLTVL.

This clone was seen a few times. The genes are TRBV30 and TRBJ2-1; perhaps TRBD2 as D (6 bases). This CDR3 region has 13 residues. The germline CDR1 and CDR2 sequences are GTSNPN and SVGIG (reference sequence). V was trimmed by 2 bases and J by 6 bases, leaving 11 bases between them. In nucleotides, the CDR3 is TGTGCCTGGAGTCAGGGCGGGATCAATGAGCAGTTCTTC. This encodes CAWSQGGINEQFF.

V is TRBV25-1 and J is TRBJ2-5; the D gene is possibly TRBD2 (5 bases). The tail of the sequence fits TRBJ2-7 better, so the J call may be wrong. CDR1 MGHDK and CDR2 SYGVNS come from the germline V gene. The CDR3 runs to 14 residues. CDR3 residues: CASVRGEGSYEQYF. Written as DNA, the CDR3 is TGTGCCAGCGTGCGTGGAGAGGGCTCCTACGAGCAGTACTTC.

This clone was seen a few times. This chain uses TRBV5-1 with TRBJ2-2; D not certain. Looked up from germline, CDR1 is SGHRS and CDR2 is YFSETQ. The V end was cut by 1 base, the J end by 2 bases, with 9 bases between. This CDR3 comprises 15 residues. The CDR3: CASSLRTVNTGELFF. DNA for the CDR3: TGCGCCAGCAGCTTGAGAACAGTAAACACCGGGGAGCTGTTTTTT. The variable domain in full, with the rest retrieved from reference TRBV5-1 and TRBJ2-2, is KAGVTQTPRYLIKTRGQQVTLSCSPISGHRSVSWYQQTPGQGLQFLFEYFSETQRNKGNFPGRFSGRQFSNSRSEMNVSTLELGDSALYLCASSLRTVNTGELFFGEGSRLTVL.

This clone was seen more than once but under ten times. The rearrangement uses TRBV2 and TRBJ2-3, with 12 nucleotides matching TRBD2. The junction had 8 bases not matched to a gene; V was cut back by 5 bases and J by 5 bases. The CDR3 consists of 16 residues. CDR1 SNHLY and CDR2 FYNNEI come from the germline V gene. CDR3 in amino acids: CASSQRTSGEQDTQYF. Written as DNA, the CDR3 is TGTGCCAGCAGTCAGCGGACTAGCGGGGAACAAGATACGCAGTATTTT.

The chain uses TRBV5-1 and TRBJ1-2, with D unclear. Germline V gives CDR1 SGHRS, CDR2 YFSETQ. Trimming shortened V by 2 bases and J by 4 bases, and 12 bases separated the two germline ends. CDR3 length equals 14 residues. CDR3 coding DNA: TGCGCCAGCAGCTTCTATACAGCAACCTATGGCTACACCTTC. Its protein product is CASSFYTATYGYTF.

The CDR3 sequence: CASSLTDRGQNYGYTF. The CDR3, as DNA: TGTGCCAGCAGCCTCACCGACAGGGGGCAAAACTATGGCTACACCTTC. The J gene is TRBJ1-2, the V gene TRBV7-3; 10 nucleotides agree with TRBD1. The trim removed 5 bases at V and 2 bases at J, leaving 8 bases unmatched. From germline, CDR1 is SGHTA and CDR2 FQGTGA. This CDR3 is built from 16 residues.

The V gene is TRBV11-3, the J gene TRBJ2-7; TRBD1 is a possible D gene (5 bases). In germline, CDR1 is SGHNT, CDR2 YENEEA. The ends were cut back, 3 bases at V and 7 bases at J, with 10 bases in the middle. The CDR3 spans 12 residues. The CDR3 region is CASSFGSGEQYF. The CDR3 coding sequence is TGTGCCAGCAGCTTTGGGTCAGGGGAGCAGTACTTC.

The V gene is TRBV5-4, the J gene TRBJ2-7; 7 bases fit TRBD2. Trimming cost V 1 base and J 3 bases; bases outside gene matches: 10. This CDR3 has 16 amino acids. Germline V gene data show CDR1 as SGHNT and CDR2 as YYREEE (reference sequence). CDR3 sequence (DNA): TGTGCCAGCAGCTTGTCCCTTTCAGCGGGACTCTACGAGCAGTACTTC. Translation gives CASSLSLSAGLYEQYF.

This rearrangement joins TRBV28 to TRBJ1-2, with a weak D call TRBD1 (5 bases). The germline V gene encodes CDR1 MDHEN and CDR2 SYDVKM. V was cut by 5 bases and J by 7 bases, with 14 bases left in between. This CDR3 comprises 13 residues. CDR3 amino acids: CASSGTAQRGYTF. The CDR3 DNA reads TGTGCCAGCAGTGGGACTGCGCAGCGTGGCTACACCTTC.

The J gene is TRBJ2-7, the V gene TRBV29-1; TRBD1 matches 7 bases. The CDR3 extends over 12 amino acids. Germline CDR1 SQVTM, CDR2 ANQGSEA. Trimming at V came to 7 bases and at J to 3 bases, leaving 6 bases not matched to a gene. CDR3 DNA: TGCAGCGCCGGGGACAGTTTCTACGAGCAGTACTTC. Translated: CSAGDSFYEQYF.